There are a few counts of the clone carrying this TCR beta chain. Sequenced by immunoSEQ multiplex PCR; TCRdb stores in-frame clones only, minus some. Here the sample spans fewer than 130,000 clones, nearly 80% being singletons. This CDR3 is built from 17 residues. Germline V gene data show CDR1 as KGHSH and CDR2 as LQKENI. Unmatched junction bases numbered 6, after V lost 0 bases and J lost 4 bases. These data belong to a study of blood T cell repertoires in COVID-19. This chain joins TRBV18 and TRBJ2-3; TRBD2 aligns across 11 bases. The TCR sequence derives from a woman of 80 years or more with active or convalescent COVID-19. Sample: peripheral blood. CDR3 sequence reads: CASSPPTSLAGADTQYF. In DNA, the CDR3 is TGTGCCAGCTCACCACCGACTTCACTAGCGGGAGCAGATACGCAGTATTTT.